The source of this T cell receptor beta chain is a study of OX40 agonist ivuxolimab in advanced cancers. This CDR3 region has 12 residues. Germline CDR1 is WSHSY and CDR2 is SAAADI. V shed 5 bases and J shed 0 bases, with 4 bases lying between them. Sequenced by immunoSEQ multiplex PCR; TCRdb stores in-frame clones only, minus some. The data show tens of thousands of clones, around 90% seen once. Relative to its sample, this clone is medium-sized. This rearrangement joins TRBV10-2 to TRBJ1-1; D unresolved. The clonotype comes from an adult with an advanced solid tumor such as melanoma, head and neck, liver or kidney cancer. This sample comprised CD4+ or CD8+ T cells sorted from blood, obtained in a trial of the OX40 agonist ivuxolimab. The chain's CDR3 is CASSPLNTEAFF. The CDR3 DNA reads TGCGCCAGCAGTCCCCTGAACACTGAAGCTTTCTTT.